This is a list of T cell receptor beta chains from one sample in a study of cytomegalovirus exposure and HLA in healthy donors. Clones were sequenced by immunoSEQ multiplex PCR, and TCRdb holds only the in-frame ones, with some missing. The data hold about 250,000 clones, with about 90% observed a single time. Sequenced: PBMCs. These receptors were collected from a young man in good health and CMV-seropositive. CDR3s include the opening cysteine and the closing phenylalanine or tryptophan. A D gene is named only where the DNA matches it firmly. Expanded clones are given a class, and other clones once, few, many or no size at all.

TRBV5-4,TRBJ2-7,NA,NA,TGTGCCAGCAGCGGGGACCGGAACTACGAGCAGTACTTC,CASSGDRNYEQYF
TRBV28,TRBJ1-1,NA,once,TGTGCCAGCAGTTTGCCGGGCCTCATGAACACTGAAGCTTTCTTT,CASSLPGLMNTEAFF
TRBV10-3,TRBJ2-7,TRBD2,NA,TGTGCCATCAGTGAAAAGCGGGAGTGGGACGAGCAGTACTTC,CAISEKREWDEQYF
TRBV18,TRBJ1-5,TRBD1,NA,TGTGCCAGCTCTCCAGGGGGTAGCAATCAGCCCCAGCATTTT,CASSPGGSNQPQHF
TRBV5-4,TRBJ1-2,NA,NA,TGTGCCAGCAGCTTGGGGTGGGGGCGCGACTATGGCTACACCTTC,CASSLGWGRDYGYTF
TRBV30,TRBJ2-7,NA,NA,TGTGCCTGCCGTAAGAAGGAGACCTACGAGCAGTACTTC,CACRKKETYEQYF
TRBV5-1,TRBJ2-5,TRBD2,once,TGCGCCAGCACCCTGACTAGCGGGAGGGCCAACCAAGAGACCCAGTACTTC,CASTLTSGRANQETQYF
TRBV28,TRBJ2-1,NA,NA,TGTGCCAGCGAGGCGGGGAGCTCCTACAATGAGCAGTTCTTC,CASEAGSSYNEQFF
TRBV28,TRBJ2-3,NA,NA,TGTGCCAGCACCCCGGGGGGGACAGGGACAGATACGCAGTATTTT,CASTPGGTGTDTQYF
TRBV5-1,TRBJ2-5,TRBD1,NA,TGCGCCAGCAGCTTGATCCTCGACAGGGAGCGAGGGACCCAGTACTTC,CASSLILDRERGTQYF
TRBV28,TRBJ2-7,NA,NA,TGTGCCAGCAGTTTGATTAGTAGGGACCCCTACGAGCAGTACTTC,CASSLISRDPYEQYF
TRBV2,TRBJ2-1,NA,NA,TGTGCCAGCAGTGAGACCGGGACTGGTTACAATGAGCAGTTCTTC,CASSETGTGYNEQFF
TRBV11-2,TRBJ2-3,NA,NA,TGTGCCAGCCTCCCCCTGACCACAGGGTTAACAGATACGCAGTATTTT,CASLPLTTGLTDTQYF
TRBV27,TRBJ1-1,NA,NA,TGTGCCAGCAGTTTATTGTCAGGGCCAGCTTTCTTT,CASSLLSGPAFF
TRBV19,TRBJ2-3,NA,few,TGTGCCAGTAGTATTATCGGACTCCGAACTAGCACAGATACGCAGTATTTT,CASSIIGLRTSTDTQYF
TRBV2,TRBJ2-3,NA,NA,TGTGCCAGCAGGGAACTAGAAATCACAGATACGCAGTATTTT,CASRELEITDTQYF
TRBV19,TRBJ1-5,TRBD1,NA,TGTGCCAGTAGTCTATTCTCCGGGACAGGGTCGGTGCCCCAGCATTTT,CASSLFSGTGSVPQHF
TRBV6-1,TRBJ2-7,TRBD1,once,TGTGCCAGCAGTGAAAGGGGACAGGGTTTGTTCTACGAGCAGTACTTC,CASSERGQGLFYEQYF
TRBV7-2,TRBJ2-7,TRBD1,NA,TGTGCCAGCAGCCGGAAGACAGGGGCACTCTACGAGCAGTACTTC,CASSRKTGALYEQYF
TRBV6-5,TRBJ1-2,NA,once,TGTGCCAGCAGTTACTATCCTGGGGGTCACGGCTACACCTTC,CASSYYPGGHGYTF
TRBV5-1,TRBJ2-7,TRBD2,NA,TGCGCCAGCAGCTTGGGACCGGGGGGTCTCAACGAGCAGTACTTC,CASSLGPGGLNEQYF
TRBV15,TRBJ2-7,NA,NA,TGTGCCACCAGCAGAGTTCGTGCCTCCTACGAGCAGTACTTC,CATSRVRASYEQYF
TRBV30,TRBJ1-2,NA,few,TGTGCCTGGAGTCGGGGGTACTACTATGGCTACACCTTC,CAWSRGYYYGYTF
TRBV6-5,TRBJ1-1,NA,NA,TGTGCCAGCAGCCCTATCGACCGATTGAACACTGAAGCTTTCTTT,CASSPIDRLNTEAFF
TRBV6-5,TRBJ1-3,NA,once,TGTGCCAGCAGTCCGAAGGGCCTAGGAGGAGACACCATATATTTT,CASSPKGLGGDTIYF
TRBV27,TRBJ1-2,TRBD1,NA,TGTGCCAGCAGTTCACCGGGACAGAACTATGGCTACACCTTC,CASSSPGQNYGYTF
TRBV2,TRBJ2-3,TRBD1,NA,TGTGCCATCATGTCTTGGGACAGGGGTACAGATACGCAGTATTTT,CAIMSWDRGTDTQYF
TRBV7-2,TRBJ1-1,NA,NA,TGTGCCAGCAGCCCCCGGGGGCAGGGAGAAGCTTTCTTT,CASSPRGQGEAFF
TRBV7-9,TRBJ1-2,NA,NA,TGTGCCAGCAGCTTACCCCAAACTGGCTACACCTTC,CASSLPQTGYTF
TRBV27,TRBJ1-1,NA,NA,TGTGCCAGCAGTTTATCAGCAGGGGCAGGCACTGAAGCTTTCTTT,CASSLSAGAGTEAFF
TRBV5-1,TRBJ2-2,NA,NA,TGCGCCAGCAGCTTGGCCAAGGTGAACACCGGGGAGCTGTTTTTT,CASSLAKVNTGELFF
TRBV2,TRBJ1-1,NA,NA,TGTGCCAGCAGTGCAGCCGGGACTGAAGCTTTCTTT,CASSAAGTEAFF
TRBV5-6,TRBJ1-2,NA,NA,TGTGCCAGCAGCCAACAGGGTAACTATGGCTACACCTTC,CASSQQGNYGYTF
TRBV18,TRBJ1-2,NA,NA,TGTGCCAGCTCACCACCTAAAGGTTCAGGGGCCGCTGGCTACACCTTC,CASSPPKGSGAAGYTF
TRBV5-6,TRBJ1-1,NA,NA,TGTGCCAGCAGCCCAGAAGCTAGGAACACTGAAGCTTTCTTT,CASSPEARNTEAFF
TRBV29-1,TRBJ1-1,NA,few,TGCAGCGTTGTCCCCGGGAACACTGAAGCTTTCTTT,CSVVPGNTEAFF
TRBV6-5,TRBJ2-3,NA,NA,TGTGCCAGCAGTTACACTAGTTTGTGGTCAGATACGCAGTATTTT,CASSYTSLWSDTQYF
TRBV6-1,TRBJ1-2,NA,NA,TGTGCCAGCAGTGAGATTTGGGACAAACTTTCTAACTATGGCTACACCTTC,CASSEIWDKLSNYGYTF
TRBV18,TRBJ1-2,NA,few,TGTGCCAGCTCACCGGAGGGGTATGGCTACACCTTC,CASSPEGYGYTF
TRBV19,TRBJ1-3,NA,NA,TGTGCCAGTAGTCGGGCCTCTGGAAACACCATATATTTT,CASSRASGNTIYF
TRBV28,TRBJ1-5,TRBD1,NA,TGTGCCAGCAGTTTGGACAGGGTCTGGCGATTACGTCAGCCCCAGCATTTT,CASSLDRVWRLRQPQHF
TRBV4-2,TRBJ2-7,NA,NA,TGTGCCAGCAGCCAAGAAAAACCCATCGGAAAAGCCTACGAGCAGTACTTC,CASSQEKPIGKAYEQYF
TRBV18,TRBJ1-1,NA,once,TGTGCCAGCTCACCGGGTCCCGGCTCTGAGGCTTTCTTT,CASSPGPGSEAFF
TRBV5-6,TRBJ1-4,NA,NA,TGTGCCAGCAGCTTGATGGGGGGCCGGGTTGAAAAACTGTTTTTT,CASSLMGGRVEKLFF
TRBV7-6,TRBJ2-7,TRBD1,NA,TGTGCCAGCAGCTCCGGGACAGGGCAACCCGAGCAGTACTTC,CASSSGTGQPEQYF
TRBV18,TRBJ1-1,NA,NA,TGTGCCAGCTCACAGCAGACAGGACACACTGAAGCTTTCTTT,CASSQQTGHTEAFF
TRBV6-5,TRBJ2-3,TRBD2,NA,TGTGCCAGCAGGTACACTAGCGGGAGGACAGATACGCAGTATTTT,CASRYTSGRTDTQYF
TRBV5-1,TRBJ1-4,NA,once,TGCGCCAGCAGCGTAGGACTGCGCCAGGAAGGGAATGAAAAACTGTTTTTT,CASSVGLRQEGNEKLFF
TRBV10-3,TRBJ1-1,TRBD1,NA,TGTGCCACCCGGGGGGCGGGACAGGGGAACACTGAAGCTTTCTTT,CATRGAGQGNTEAFF
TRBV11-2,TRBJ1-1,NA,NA,TGTGCCAGCAGCTTAGGAGGGAGTCTGAACACTGAAGCTTTCTTT,CASSLGGSLNTEAFF
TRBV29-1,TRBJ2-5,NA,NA,TGCAGCGTTGAGCGGGAGACCCAGTACTTC,CSVERETQYF
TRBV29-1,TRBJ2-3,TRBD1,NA,TGCAGCTCCGGCAGGGGGCAAGATACGCAGTATTTT,CSSGRGQDTQYF
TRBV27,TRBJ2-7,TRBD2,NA,TGTGCCAGCACCCGCTGGGGGGGCGGGAGGGCGTCCTACGAGCAGTACTTC,CASTRWGGGRASYEQYF